One and the same sample provided the 26 T cell receptor beta chains below, sequenced in a study of T cells in localized non-small cell lung cancer. TCRdb's copy holds only in-frame clones and misses some; the assay was immunoSEQ multiplex PCR. The data contain 30,000 to 40,000 clones, around 73% of them seen just once; the ten biggest clones take up roughly a third. The sequencing used peripheral blood, collected before any cancer treatment. These TCRs come from a male donor aged 60 or older with stage II squamous cell lung carcinoma.

This chain links TRBV6-1 with TRBJ2-1; D may be TRBD1 (5 bases). This CDR3 has 15 amino acids. The V gene lost 2 bases and the J gene lost 2 bases, with 10 bases spanning the gap. The germline V gene has CDR1 MNHNS and CDR2 SASEGT. This chain's CDR3 is CASSERQFAYNEQFF. The DNA for the CDR3 is TGTGCCAGCAGTGAACGACAGTTTGCCTACAATGAGCAGTTCTTC.

The chain carries TRBV9 and TRBJ2-3; D is perhaps TRBD2 (6 bases). CDR1 is SGDLS and CDR2 is YYNGEE in the germline V gene. Trimming pared 4 bases from V and 0 bases from J, leaving 12 bases between. This CDR3 region has 15 residues. CDR3 protein: CASSPRGTSTDTQYF. The CDR3 nucleotides read TGTGCCAGCAGCCCCCGGGGGACTAGCACAGATACGCAGTATTTT. Combining the CDR3 with reference TRBV9 and TRBJ2-3 gives the whole variable domain DSGVTQTPKHLITATGQRVTLRCSPRSGDLSVYWYQQSLDQGLQFLIQYYNGEERAKGNILERFSAQQFPDLHSELNLSSLELGDSALYFCASSPRGTSTDTQYFGPGTRLTVL.

The V call is TRBV19, the J call TRBJ1-2; D is perhaps TRBD1 (6 bases). The CDR3 contains 14 residues. Trimming cost V 8 bases and J 3 bases, with 16 bases left between them. Looked up from germline, CDR1 is LNHDA and CDR2 is SQIVND (reference sequence). CDR3 residues: CASGVRGGHYGYTF. The CDR3 DNA is TGTGCCAGTGGAGTCAGGGGTGGGCACTATGGCTACACCTTC.

The chain uses TRBV5-1 and TRBJ2-7; D not resolved. Germline assignment: CDR1 SGHRS and CDR2 YFSETQ. Trimming took off 0 bases at V and 4 bases at J, with 11 bases between the two ends. The CDR3 totals 14 residues. The CDR3 is CASSLGAGEYEQYF. Written as DNA, the CDR3 is TGCGCCAGCAGCTTGGGTGCAGGAGAGTACGAGCAGTACTTC.

V is TRBV15 and J is TRBJ2-7; 9 bases are a match to TRBD2. Per germline, CDR1 LNHNV and CDR2 YYDKDF (reference sequence). Losses at the gene ends were 0 bases for V and 2 bases for J; bases not matched to a gene: 2. The length of the CDR3 is 15 residues. Here the CDR3 DNA reads TGTGCCACCAGCAGAGATCGACTAGCGGCCTACGAGCAGTACTTC. Translated: CATSRDRLAAYEQYF.

The genes are TRBV9 and TRBJ2-1; 15 bases fit TRBD2. Germline-derived CDR1 and CDR2 are SGDLS and YYNGEE. The J segment lost 7 bases and the V segment lost 4 bases, leaving 12 bases of the junction unmatched. This CDR3 contains 18 residues. CDR3 DNA: TGTGCCAGCAGCAAGAGGACTAGCGGGAGGGCCTTGGAAAATGAGCAGTTCTTC. Translation: CASSKRTSGRALENEQFF.

This chain links TRBV5-1 with TRBJ1-6, with 11 bases that match TRBD1. Germline values: CDR1 SGHRS, CDR2 YFSETQ. J lost 9 bases, V lost 5 bases, and 4 bases had no gene match. The CDR3 loop spans 14 amino acids. CDR3 DNA sequence: TGCGCCAGCAGGCCGGGACAGGGGGTTTCACCCCTCCACTTT. It codes for CASRPGQGVSPLHF.

The chain employs TRBV6-5 and TRBJ2-7; the D gene is possibly TRBD2 (6 bases). This CDR3 contains 14 residues. Germline V gene lookup returns CDR1 MNHEY and CDR2 SVGAGI. Trimming removed 10 bases from V and 6 bases from J, with 22 bases in between. For the CDR3, the DNA is TGTGCCACCCCACCCGGGTCCGTGGGGGGCGAGCAGTACTTC. Protein: CATPPGSVGGEQYF.

The chain joins TRBV5-5 to TRBJ2-7; tentative D call: TRBD1 (6 bases). CDR3 length: 14 residues. CDR1 is SGHKS and CDR2 is YYEKEE in the germline V gene (reference sequence). The V and J ends lost 0 bases and 2 bases respectively, with 9 bases between them. For the CDR3, the DNA is TGTGCCAGCAGCTTGGACCAGGGGACCTACGAGCAGTACTTC. Amino acid sequence: CASSLDQGTYEQYF.

J is TRBJ2-2 and V is TRBV6-5; perhaps TRBD2 as D (6 bases). The CDR3 is 15 residues long. Looked up from germline, CDR1 is MNHEY and CDR2 is SVGAGI. V was clipped by 6 bases and J by 1 base, with 12 bases between them. The CDR3 coding sequence is TGTGCCAGCAGAACGGGACTGATGAACACCGGGGAGCTGTTTTTT. It specifies CASRTGLMNTGELFF.

On this clone: This sample includes further DNA sequences coding for the same CDR3. The chain has TRBV25-1 and TRBJ1-4; no clear D gene. The CDR3 runs to 11 residues. Per the germline V gene, CDR1 is MGHDK and CDR2 is SYGVNS. Trimming removed 6 bases at V and 5 bases at J, with 4 bases between. CDR3 coding DNA: TGTGCCAGCAGGGAAAATGAAAAACTGTTTTTT. Amino acids: CASRENEKLFF.

The chain carries TRBV30 and TRBJ1-2; the match to TRBD1 covers 7 bases. The CDR3 covers 13 residues. Per the germline V gene, CDR1 is GTSNPN and CDR2 is SVGIG (reference sequence). V lost 2 bases and J lost 2; bases outside the gene matches: 2. The CDR3 DNA reads TGTGCCTGGAGTCGACAGGGAAACTATGGCTACACCTTC. This sequence encodes CAWSRQGNYGYTF.

The J gene is TRBJ1-3, the V gene TRBV5-4; D is undetermined. V was pared by 3 bases and J by 6 bases, with 13 bases between. The length of the CDR3 is 14 residues. CDR1 is SGHNT, CDR2 YYREEE, per germline (reference sequence). The DNA of the CDR3 is TGTGCCAGCAGCTCCAATGTTGGTGTAAACACCATATATTTT. Its protein is CASSSNVGVNTIYF.

The chain uses TRBV5-4 and TRBJ2-7; the match to TRBD2 covers 11 bases. There are 16 residues in the CDR3. With 0 bases clipped from V and 3 bases from J, the junction kept 5 bases outside the gene matches. Germline V CDR1 and CDR2: SGHNT, YYREEE (reference sequence). CDR3 sequence reads: CASSLGPSGGSYEQYF. The CDR3 nucleotides are TGTGCCAGCAGCTTGGGGCCTAGCGGGGGGAGCTACGAGCAGTACTTC.

V gene TRBV18 combines with J gene TRBJ1-3; D may be TRBD1 (6 bases). Trimming removed 6 bases from V and 4 bases from J, with 13 bases in between. Germline lookup yields CDR1 KGHSH and CDR2 LQKENI. The CDR3 length is 14 residues. The DNA of the CDR3 is TGTGCCAGCTCCGAGGGACAAGCCGGAAACACCATATATTTT. The encoded protein is CASSEGQAGNTIYF. The full variable domain, its missing parts supplied by reference TRBV18 and TRBJ1-3, is NAGVMQNPRHLVRRRGQEARLRCSPMKGHSHVYWYRQLPEEGLKFMVYLQKENIIDESGMPKERFSAEFPKEGPSILRIQQVVRGDSAAYFCASSEGQAGNTIYFGEGSWLTVV.

The rearrangement uses TRBV18 and TRBJ1-6; maybe TRBD1 (5 bases). V dropped 3 bases and J dropped 5 bases, with 14 bases sitting between them. The CDR3 runs 16 residues. Germline V gives CDR1 KGHSH, CDR2 LQKENI. Here the CDR3 reads CASSPNSGRNNSPLHF. For the CDR3, the DNA is TGTGCCAGCTCACCGAATTCGGGACGGAATAATTCACCCCTCCACTTT.

J is TRBJ2-7 and V is TRBV7-9; possible D gene TRBD1, 6 bases. This CDR3 is built from 12 residues. Germline V gene sequence: CDR1 SEHNR, CDR2 FQNEAQ (reference sequence). Trimming pared 3 bases from V and 7 bases from J, leaving 10 bases between. The CDR3 DNA follows: TGTGCCAGCAGCTTCCAGGGGACGGAGCAGTACTTC. This gives the protein CASSFQGTEQYF.

The V gene is TRBV9, the J gene TRBJ2-5, with 8 positions matching TRBD1. The CDR3 covers 15 residues. Looked up from germline, CDR1 is SGDLS and CDR2 is YYNGEE. The V and J ends lost 2 bases and 5 bases, in that order; junction bases with no gene match: 8. The CDR3 is CASSVDRGVYETQYF. CDR3 in DNA: TGTGCCAGCAGCGTCGACAGGGGTGTTTATGAGACCCAGTACTTC.

Written as DNA, the CDR3 is TGTGCCAGCAGCTTGGACAGGAACCTAAACACCATATATTTT. It specifies CASSLDRNLNTIYF. The chain links TRBV5-5 to TRBJ1-3, with D possibly TRBD1 on 5 matching bases. The CDR3 is 14 residues long. Trimming took off 0 bases at V and 6 bases at J, with 10 bases between the two ends. CDR1 is SGHKS and CDR2 is YYEKEE in the germline V gene (reference sequence).

The J gene is TRBJ2-7, the V gene TRBV7-9; 7 bases are a match to TRBD2. The V segment lost 5 bases and the J segment 3 bases; nucleotides outside the gene matches: 7. The germline CDR1 and CDR2 sequences are SEHNR and FQNEAQ (reference sequence). The CDR3 runs 14 residues. The DNA of the CDR3 is TGTGCCAGCAGCCCGAGCGGGATACTCTACGAGCAGTACTTC. Translated: CASSPSGILYEQYF.

The V gene is TRBV25-1, the J gene TRBJ2-7; TRBD2 matches at 7 bases. The CDR3 contains 18 residues. The germline CDR1 and CDR2 sequences are MGHDK and SYGVNS. The V segment lost 1 base and the J segment 2 bases; nucleotides outside the gene matches: 14. CDR3 amino acids: CASSELKASGINPYEQYF. The DNA for the CDR3 is TGTGCCAGCAGTGAATTAAAGGCTAGCGGAATTAATCCCTACGAGCAGTACTTC.

The chain links TRBV10-3 to TRBJ2-2; 7 bases map to TRBD2. This CDR3 region has 14 residues. Germline V gives CDR1 ENHRY, CDR2 SYGVKD. The J segment lost 5 bases and the V segment lost 8 bases, leaving 8 bases of the junction unmatched. The CDR3 spells CAIAPPGGTGELFF. The CDR3 DNA reads as TGTGCCATCGCCCCTCCGGGGGGAACCGGGGAGCTGTTTTTT.

DNA for the CDR3: TGTGCCAGCAGTTCCCAACTACTAGTTAGTGAGCAGTTCTTC. It specifies CASSSQLLVSEQFF. This chain connects TRBV6-5 to TRBJ2-1, with a tentative D call TRBD2 (5 bases). The CDR3 totals 14 residues. Looked up from germline, CDR1 is MNHEY and CDR2 is SVGAGI. Trimming left V 4 bases short and J 9 bases short, with 16 bases between.

V is TRBV2 and J is TRBJ2-1; TRBD1 agrees at 7 bases. There are 13 residues in the CDR3. Trimming cost V 6 bases and J 7 bases; bases outside gene matches: 6. Germline V lookup: CDR1 SNHLY, CDR2 FYNNEI. The CDR3 here is CASSRDRVNEQFF. The CDR3 DNA reads TGTGCCAGCAGCAGAGACAGGGTTAATGAGCAGTTCTTC.

This chain uses TRBV27 with TRBJ2-3; D may be TRBD1 or TRBD2 (6 bases each). CDR1 MNHEY and CDR2 SMNVEV come from the germline V gene (reference sequence). The CDR3 length is 17 residues. Trimming took off 7 bases at V and 3 bases at J, with 23 bases between the two ends. The CDR3 DNA sequence: TGTGCCAGCACCTCCTTAGTCCGCTGGGGGGCAACAGATACGCAGTATTTT. The encoded protein is CASTSLVRWGATDTQYF.

The chain has TRBV19 and TRBJ1-5; D ambiguous. CDR1 is LNHDA, CDR2 SQIVND, per germline (reference sequence). The CDR3 totals 14 residues. Between the trimmed V and J ends, which lost 3 bases and 5 bases, there was a span of 11 bases. In DNA form, the CDR3 reads TGTGCCAGTAGTATCCGCACAGCTTATCAGCCCCAGCATTTT. Protein sequence: CASSIRTAYQPQHF.